These 2 T cell receptor beta chains were sequenced from one sample in a study of human T cells and chemical hapten exposure (dated by TCRdb to the early 2020s). The sample's time point label is to be understood as: healthy volunteer bleed at 2 weeks. Total RNA was extracted from unfractionated whole blood collected in Tempus Blood RNA tubes. The library relied on RACE. These reads were obtained on a NextSeq 500. In-frame beta chains were kept once TCRdb had trimmed the public reads at Q25 with fastp and called clones with MiXCR. Under each unique CDR3 protein, matching rows form one entry showing the most common genes and DNA. This sample comprises 100,000 to 150,000 distinct CDR3 sequences, around 8.3% of them detected only once. The top ten clonotypes cover approximately 1.6% of the sample. The sample taken for sequencing was whole blood. These receptor sequences come from a male donor in good health. Some clones in this sample may be carry-over from other donors' samples.

The chain links TRBV7-6 to TRBJ2-7, with 11 bases that match TRBD2. The V gene end was trimmed by 7 bases and the J gene end by 6 bases; junction bases not matched to a gene: 5. CDR1 and CDR2 from the germline V gene are SGHVS and FNYEAQ. This CDR3 contains 13 residues. Here the CDR3 DNA reads TGTGCCAGCAAGAGTACTAGCGGGAGCGAGCAGTACTTC. Translated: CASKSTSGSEQYF. Complete variable domain (other parts from reference TRBV7-6 and TRBJ2-7): GAGVSQSPRYKVTKRGQDVALRCDPISGHVSLYWYRQALGQGPEFLTYFNYEAQQDKSGLPNDRFSAERPEGSISTLTIQRTEQRDSAMYRCASKSTSGSEQYFGPGTRLTVT.

This clonotype came up a few times. This chain joins TRBV7-6 and TRBJ2-7; weak D call: TRBD2 (7 bases). The V and J ends lost 1 base and 2 bases respectively, with 18 bases between them. Looked up from germline, CDR1 is SGHVS and CDR2 is FNYEAQ. The length of the CDR3 is 17 residues. CDR3 residues: CASSLGGGAHRPYEQYF. The CDR3 bases are TGTGCCAGCAGCTTAGGGGGGGGGGCGCATCGCCCCTACGAGCAGTACTTC. The full variable domain, with the rest looked up from reference TRBV7-6 and TRBJ2-7, is GAGVSQSPRYKVTKRGQDVALRCDPISGHVSLYWYRQALGQGPEFLTYFNYEAQQDKSGLPNDRFSAERPEGSISTLTIQRTEQRDSAMYRCASSLGGGAHRPYEQYFGPGTRLTVT.